The 29 T cell receptor beta chains below come from one sample, sequenced in a study of vaccination and CD4 T cells after COVID-19. Specified treatment: roughly 10-day PBMC culture with coronavirus spike peptide pools or control peptides (ViraFEST assay). Cultured CD4+ T cells had their DNA profiled by the Oncomine TCR Beta short-read assay. TCRdb re-derived calls from the PCR reads in MiXCR, one entry per CDR3 protein. The table includes around 10,000 distinct CDR3 sequences, roughly half detected once. These receptors have no known antigen. Sequenced input: CD4+ T cells from blood, cultured in vitro. The receptors derive from a human donor who had recovered from COVID-19.

Worth noting for this clonotype: One junction end disagrees with the germline gene, perhaps due to a read error. The V call is TRBV28, the J call TRBJ1-6; 7 nucleotides match TRBD1. This CDR3 has 16 residues. Germline V gene sequence: CDR1 MDHEN, CDR2 SYDVKM. CDR3 sequence: CASSPDRVRINSPLRF. The DNA for the CDR3 is TGTGCCAGCAGCCCCGACAGGGTTAGAATTAATTCACCCCTCCGCTTT.

This chain uses TRBV24-1 with TRBJ2-5; possible D gene TRBD1, 5 bases. Germline V gene sequence: CDR1 KGHDR, CDR2 SFDVKD. This CDR3 has 12 amino acids. Trimming removed 5 bases from V and 5 bases from J, with 8 bases in between. The CDR3 nucleotides read TGTGCCACCAGTGCAGGGATGGAGACCCAGTACTTC. Residues: CATSAGMETQYF.

This chain joins TRBV12-3 or TRBV12-4 and TRBJ2-3, with 8 bases identical to TRBD1. This CDR3 has 14 amino acids. Unmatched junction bases numbered 4, after V lost 7 bases and J lost 1 base. The CDR3 here is CASTQGQGTDTQYF. The CDR3 nucleotides read TGTGCCAGCACCCAGGGACAGGGCACAGATACGCAGTATTTT.

J is TRBJ1-2 and V is TRBV5-4; the match to TRBD1 covers 7 bases. Trimming at V came to 7 bases and at J to 2 bases, leaving 5 bases not matched to a gene. The CDR3 loop spans 13 amino acids. Per germline, CDR1 SGHNT and CDR2 YYREEE (reference sequence). CDR3 sequence: CASSPTGNYGYTF. The DNA for the CDR3 is TGTGCCAGCTCCCCGACAGGGAACTATGGCTACACCTTC. Looking up the rest from reference TRBV5-4 and TRBJ1-2 gives the full variable domain: ETGVTQSPTHLIKTRGQQVTLRCSSQSGHNTVSWYQQALGQGPQFIFQYYREEENGRGNFPPRFSGLQFPNYSSELNVNALELDDSALYLCASSPTGNYGYTFGSGTRLTVV.

The V call is TRBV19, the J call TRBJ1-5; 8 bases map to TRBD1. J lost 3 bases, V lost 5 bases, and 3 bases had no gene match. CDR3 length: 14 residues. In germline, CDR1 is LNHDA, CDR2 SQIVND (reference sequence). The CDR3 DNA sequence: TGTGCCAGTAGTTTGACAGGGGCCAATCAGCCCCAGCATTTT. This translates into CASSLTGANQPQHF. Supplemented by reference TRBV19 and TRBJ1-5, the full variable domain reads DGGITQSPKYLFRKEGQNVTLSCEQNLNHDAMYWYRQDPGQGLRLIYYSQIVNDFQKGDIAEGYSVSREKKESFPLTVTSAQKNPTAFYLCASSLTGANQPQHFGDGTRLSIL.

This clonotype was found once. The CDR3 protein is CASSSIQETQYF. The DNA of the CDR3 is TGTGCCAGCTCATCGATACAAGAGACCCAGTACTTC. V is TRBV18 and J is TRBJ2-5; D unresolved. V dropped 5 bases and J dropped 2 bases, with 6 bases sitting between them. The germline V gene has CDR1 KGHSH and CDR2 LQKENI. The CDR3 has 12 residues.

This clonotype showed up just a few times. This chain links TRBV4-3 with TRBJ1-2; D remains unclear. The V gene's germline CDR1 is LGHNA and CDR2 YSLEER. The V end lost 3 bases, the J end lost 2 bases, and 4 bases lay between the germline ends. CDR3 length: 12 amino acids. DNA for the CDR3: TGCGCCAGCAGCCACATAAACTATGGCTACACCTTC. It specifies CASSHINYGYTF.

This clonotype appeared a few times. The chain is built from TRBV27 and TRBJ2-7; TRBD2 matches at 9 bases. CDR1 and CDR2 (germline): MNHEY, SMNVEV (reference sequence). The CDR3 spans 17 residues. V lost 0 bases and J lost 2; bases outside the gene matches: 8. CDR3 bases: TGTGCCAGCAGTTTATCTTCCCTAGCGGGGATAGCCTACGAGCAGTACTTC. Protein sequence: CASSLSSLAGIAYEQYF.

The rearrangement links TRBV2 to TRBJ1-2; TRBD1 matches 10 bases. The CDR3 is 14 residues long. The J segment lost 3 bases and the V segment lost 6 bases, leaving 4 bases of the junction unmatched. Germline values: CDR1 SNHLY, CDR2 FYNNEI. Here the CDR3 DNA reads TGTGCCAGCAGCGGGACAGGGGATTACTATGGCTACACCTTC. Its translation is CASSGTGDYYGYTF.

The rearrangement uses TRBV10-3 and TRBJ1-6; 7 positions match TRBD1. The CDR3 has 15 residues. Per the germline V gene, CDR1 is ENHRY and CDR2 is SYGVKD. The V segment lost 3 bases and the J segment 7 bases; nucleotides outside the gene matches: 6. Here the CDR3 DNA reads TGTGCCATCAGTGAAAGACAGGGACCCAATTCACCCCTCCACTTT. It encodes CAISERQGPNSPLHF.

The rearrangement links TRBV27 to TRBJ2-7, with unresolved D. The CDR3 is 15 residues long. V lost 6 bases and J 3 bases, leaving 18 bases between the germline ends. Germline loops: CDR1 MNHEY, CDR2 SMNVEV (reference sequence). The CDR3 region is CASRPNRLLNYEQYF. CDR3 nucleotide sequence: TGTGCCAGCAGACCTAATAGGCTCCTCAACTACGAGCAGTACTTC.

V is TRBV24-1 and J is TRBJ2-7; 7 nucleotides match TRBD1. The CDR3 runs to 13 residues. The germline V gene encodes CDR1 KGHDR and CDR2 SFDVKD. The J segment lost 7 bases and the V segment lost 2 bases, leaving 4 bases of the junction unmatched. CDR3 DNA sequence: TGTGCCACCAGTGATTACAGGGGTATGGAGCAGTACTTC. Protein sequence: CATSDYRGMEQYF.

This chain uses TRBV20-1 with TRBJ2-1; the match to TRBD2 covers 7 bases. This CDR3 has 12 amino acids. CDR1 and CDR2 (germline): DFQATT, SNEGSKA (reference sequence). The V gene end was trimmed by 0 bases and the J gene end by 7 bases; junction bases not matched to a gene: 0. In DNA, the CDR3 is TGCAGTGCTAGAGAGCGGGGGAATGAGCAGTTCTTC. It codes for CSARERGNEQFF.

This rearrangement joins TRBV6-2 or TRBV6-3 to TRBJ2-7, with 12 bases that match TRBD2. The CDR3 contains 16 residues. Trimming at V came to 5 bases and at J to 4 bases, leaving 9 bases not matched to a gene. Germline values: CDR1 MNHEY, CDR2 SVGEGT. The CDR3 spells CASSNKTSGSGYEQYF. The DNA for the CDR3 is TGTGCCAGCAGTAACAAGACTAGCGGGAGTGGGTACGAGCAGTACTTC.

This clonotype showed up just once. The CDR3 protein is CATSFRGALNEQFF. The CDR3 nucleotides are TGTGCCACCAGTTTCAGGGGCGCCCTGAATGAGCAGTTCTTC. The chain recombines TRBV24-1 with TRBJ2-1, with TRBD1 as a possible D gene (6 bases). Trimming stripped 6 bases from V and 7 bases from J, with 15 bases between. CDR1 is KGHDR and CDR2 is SFDVKD in the germline V gene. This CDR3 contains 14 residues.

CDR3 nucleotides: TGTGCCAGCAGTTACGCGGGGGTCGGATACAATGAGCAGTTCTTC. This gives the protein CASSYAGVGYNEQFF. This rearrangement joins TRBV6-2 or TRBV6-3 to TRBJ2-1; TRBD2 agrees at 7 bases. V lost 2 bases and J lost 4; bases outside the gene matches: 5. This CDR3 is built from 15 residues. Germline V CDR1 and CDR2: MNHEY, SVGEGT.

The chain is built from TRBV6-1 and TRBJ1-3; D ambiguous. The CDR3 contains 16 residues. V was shortened by 5 bases and J by 0 bases, with 14 bases between the two germline ends. From germline, CDR1 is MNHNS and CDR2 SASEGT. CDR3 amino acids: CASSQDGIFSGNTIYF. The CDR3 nucleotides are TGTGCCAGCAGTCAGGACGGCATTTTCTCTGGAAACACCATATATTTT.

The rearrangement links TRBV4-3 to TRBJ1-1, with D perhaps matching TRBD1 (5 bases). Germline lookup yields CDR1 LGHNA and CDR2 YSLEER. V was shortened by 0 bases and J by 1 base, with 6 bases between the two germline ends. CDR3 length equals 14 residues. CDR3 amino acids: CASSQDRANTEAFF. As DNA, the CDR3 is TGCGCCAGCAGCCAAGACAGGGCGAACACTGAAGCTTTCTTT.

The chain employs TRBV30 and TRBJ2-2; 8 positions match TRBD2. The trim removed 3 bases at V and 1 base at J, leaving 7 bases unmatched. CDR3 size: 16 residues. Germline loops: CDR1 GTSNPN, CDR2 SVGIG (reference sequence). For the CDR3, the DNA is TGTGCCTGGAGGAAGTGGGCGGGAGGGAACACCGGGGAGCTGTTTTTT. Protein: CAWRKWAGGNTGELFF.

There are a few counts of this clonotype. V is TRBV7-8 and J is TRBJ2-5; no definite D call. The CDR3 sequence is 16 residues long. CDR1 SGHVS and CDR2 FQNEAQ come from the germline V gene. V was cut by 5 bases and J by 4 bases, with 20 bases left in between. CDR3 DNA: TGTGCCAGCAGCCCCCACCTGGGCTACCTACTAGAGACCCAGTACTTC. This gives the protein CASSPHLGYLLETQYF.

This chain connects TRBV5-4 to TRBJ2-5; the D is unclear. The CDR3 loop spans 13 amino acids. V dropped 0 bases and J dropped 2 bases, with 5 bases sitting between them. From germline, CDR1 is SGHNT and CDR2 YYREEE (reference sequence). The CDR3 DNA sequence: TGTGCCAGCAGCTTGGGTCCACAAGAGACCCAGTACTTC. This codes for CASSLGPQETQYF.

This clonotype was seen a single time. CDR3: CASSLALGQGVGYTF. CDR3 in DNA: TGCGCCAGCAGCTTGGCTCTGGGACAGGGGGTTGGCTACACCTTC. The V gene is TRBV5-1, the J gene TRBJ1-2; TRBD1 matches at 11 bases. The germline gives CDR1 SGHRS, CDR2 YFSETQ. V was clipped by 0 bases and J by 7 bases; unmatched bases: 5. The CDR3 runs to 15 residues. Full variable domain (outside the CDR3, taken from reference TRBV5-1 and TRBJ1-2): KAGVTQTPRYLIKTRGQQVTLSCSPISGHRSVSWYQQTPGQGLQFLFEYFSETQRNKGNFPGRFSGRQFSNSRSEMNVSTLELGDSALYLCASSLALGQGVGYTFGSGTRLTVV.

V gene TRBV29-1 combines with J gene TRBJ1-2; tentatively, D is TRBD1 (5 bases). V lost 4 bases, J lost 3 bases, and 6 bases lay in between. CDR3 length: 11 residues. The germline gives CDR1 SQVTM, CDR2 ANQGSEA. The CDR3 bases are TGCAGCGTTGGGGGCGACTATGGCTACACCTTC. Its translation is CSVGGDYGYTF. Drawing the rest from reference TRBV29-1 and TRBJ1-2, the complete variable domain is SAVISQKPSRDICQRGTSLTIQCQVDSQVTMMFWYRQQPGQSLTLIATANQGSEATYESGFVIDKFPISRPNLTFSTLTVSNMSPEDSSIYLCSVGGDYGYTFGSGTRLTVV.

This clonotype showed up just a few times. The chain employs TRBV20-1 and TRBJ1-1, with D tentatively TRBD1 (5 bases). V was shortened by 5 bases and J by 1 base, with 11 bases between the two germline ends. The V gene's germline CDR1 is DFQATT and CDR2 SNEGSKA (reference sequence). This CDR3 is built from 13 residues. For the CDR3, the DNA is TGCAGTGCTGGGAACGGGGGGAACACTGAAGCTTTCTTT. It yields the protein CSAGNGGNTEAFF.

This clonotype was detected once. V and J are TRBV20-1 and TRBJ2-5; the match to TRBD1 covers 8 bases. This CDR3 region has 12 residues. Germline values: CDR1 DFQATT, CDR2 SNEGSKA (reference sequence). With V trimmed by 5 bases and J by 2 bases, 1 base remained unmatched. CDR3 sequence: CSAHRGQETQYF. The CDR3 nucleotides are TGCAGTGCTCACAGGGGGCAAGAGACCCAGTACTTC.

This chain uses TRBV9 with TRBJ2-7; TRBD1 is a possible D gene (7 bases). Germline CDR1 reads SGDLS; CDR2 reads YYNGEE. V was trimmed by 3 bases and J by 3 bases, leaving 19 bases between them. There are 16 residues in the CDR3. The CDR3 sequence is CASSGGDSAPFYEQYF. The DNA of the CDR3 is TGTGCCAGCAGCGGGGGGGACAGTGCCCCGTTCTACGAGCAGTACTTC.

V gene TRBV2 combines with J gene TRBJ1-1; D remains ambiguous. V lost 7 bases to trimming and J lost 10 bases, with 13 bases between them. CDR1 SNHLY and CDR2 FYNNEI come from the germline V gene. This CDR3 comprises 11 residues. The CDR3 coding sequence is TGTGCCAGCATCCAGACTAGGGTAGCTTTCTTT. It specifies CASIQTRVAFF.

The V gene is TRBV20-1, the J gene TRBJ2-4; D unclear. This CDR3 is built from 13 residues. CDR1 is DFQATT and CDR2 is SNEGSKA in the germline V gene (reference sequence). Trimming shortened V by 1 base and J by 0 bases, and 4 bases separated the two germline ends. In nucleotides, the CDR3 is TGCAGTGCTAGAGGCGTAGCCAAAAACATTCAGTACTTC. This sequence encodes CSARGVAKNIQYF.

The gene calls are TRBV27 and TRBJ2-3, with TRBD2 matching over 9 bases. Germline CDR1 reads MNHEY; CDR2 reads SMNVEV (reference sequence). The CDR3 contains 16 residues. Trimming took 4 bases from V and 6 from J; bases not matched to a gene: 11. CDR3 sequence (DNA): TGTGCCAGCAGTTCCCCCCAGCGGGGGGCAGGTGATACGCAGTATTTT. This sequence encodes CASSSPQRGAGDTQYF.